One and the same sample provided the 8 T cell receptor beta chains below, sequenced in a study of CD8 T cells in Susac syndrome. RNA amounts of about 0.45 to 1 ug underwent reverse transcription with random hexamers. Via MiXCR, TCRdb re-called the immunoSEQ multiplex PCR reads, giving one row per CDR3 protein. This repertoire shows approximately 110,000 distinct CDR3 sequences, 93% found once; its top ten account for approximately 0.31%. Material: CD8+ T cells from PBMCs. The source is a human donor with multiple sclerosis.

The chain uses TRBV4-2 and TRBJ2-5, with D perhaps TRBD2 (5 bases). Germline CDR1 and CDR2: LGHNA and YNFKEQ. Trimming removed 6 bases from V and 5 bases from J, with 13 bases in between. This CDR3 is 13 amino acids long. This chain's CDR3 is CASSSAGGETQYF. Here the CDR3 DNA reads TGTGCCAGCAGTTCGGCGGGCGGGGAGACCCAGTACTTC.

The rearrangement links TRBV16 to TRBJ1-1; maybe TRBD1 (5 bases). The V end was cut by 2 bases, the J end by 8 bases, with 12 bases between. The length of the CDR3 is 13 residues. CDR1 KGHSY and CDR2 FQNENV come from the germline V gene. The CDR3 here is CASSQKVAGEAFF. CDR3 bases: TGTGCCAGCAGCCAAAAGGTGGCAGGGGAAGCTTTCTTT. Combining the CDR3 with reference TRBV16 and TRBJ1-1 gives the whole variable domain GEEVAQTPKHLVRGEGQKAKLYCAPIKGHSYVFWYQQVLKNEFKFLISFQNENVFDETGMPKERFSAKCLPNSPCSLEIQATKLEDSAVYFCASSQKVAGEAFFGQGTRLTVV.

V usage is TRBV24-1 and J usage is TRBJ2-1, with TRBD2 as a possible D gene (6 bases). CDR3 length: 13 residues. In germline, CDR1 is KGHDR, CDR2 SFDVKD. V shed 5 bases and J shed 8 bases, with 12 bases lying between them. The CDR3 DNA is TGTGCCACCAGTGCGGCATGGGGGGATGAGCAGTTCTTC. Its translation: CATSAAWGDEQFF.

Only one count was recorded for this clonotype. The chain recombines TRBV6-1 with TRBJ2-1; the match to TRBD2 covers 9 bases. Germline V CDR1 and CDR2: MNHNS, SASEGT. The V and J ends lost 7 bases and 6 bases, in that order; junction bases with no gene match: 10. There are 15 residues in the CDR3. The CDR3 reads CASKRWSSGTNEQFF. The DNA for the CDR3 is TGTGCCAGCAAAAGGTGGTCTAGCGGGACCAATGAGCAGTTCTTC.

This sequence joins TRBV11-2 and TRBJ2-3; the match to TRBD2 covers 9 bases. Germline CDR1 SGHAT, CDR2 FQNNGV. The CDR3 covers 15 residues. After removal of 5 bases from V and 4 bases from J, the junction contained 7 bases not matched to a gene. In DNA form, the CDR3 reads TGTGCCAGCAGCCTCAGCGGGGGGAGCCCAGATACGCAGTATTTT. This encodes CASSLSGGSPDTQYF. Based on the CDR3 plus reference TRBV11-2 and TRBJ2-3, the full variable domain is EAGVAQSPRYKIIEKRQSVAFWCNPISGHATLYWYQQILGQGPKLLIQFQNNGVVDDSQLPKDRFSAERLKGVDSTLKIQPAKLEDSAVYLCASSLSGGSPDTQYFGPGTRLTVL.

The CDR3 region has the DNA TGTGCCAGCAGCCAGGGGGGGGCCGGCTATGGCTACACCTTC. Encoded protein: CASSQGGAGYGYTF. The chain is built from TRBV7-3 and TRBJ1-2; 7 nucleotides align to TRBD1. Per germline, CDR1 SGHTA and CDR2 FQGTGA. This CDR3 is built from 14 residues. Unmatched junction bases numbered 7, after V lost 5 bases and J lost 4 bases.

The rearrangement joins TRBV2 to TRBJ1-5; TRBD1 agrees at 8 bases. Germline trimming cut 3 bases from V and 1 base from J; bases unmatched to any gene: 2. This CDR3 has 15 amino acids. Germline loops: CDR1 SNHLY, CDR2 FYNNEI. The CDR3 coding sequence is TGTGCCAGCAGTGATCAGGGGGCGAGCAATCAGCCCCAGCATTTT. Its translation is CASSDQGASNQPQHF.

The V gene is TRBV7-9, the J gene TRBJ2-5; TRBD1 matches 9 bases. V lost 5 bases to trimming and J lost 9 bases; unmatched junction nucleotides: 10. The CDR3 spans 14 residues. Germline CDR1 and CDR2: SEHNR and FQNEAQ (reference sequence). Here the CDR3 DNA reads TGTGCCAGCAGCACAGGGGGCCCTGTAAAGGCCCAGTACTTC. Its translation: CASSTGGPVKAQYF.